This TCR beta chain stems from a study of shared clonotypes between healthy human individuals. Overall study: Participating donors consisted of a couple of women and three men aged 18 to 49.

Overall study findings and caveats: Estimated richness values were generally larger in naive subsets than in memory subsets.

For this clone: The antigen remains undetermined.

The V gene end was trimmed by 7 bases and the J gene end by 8 bases; junction bases not matched to a gene: 8. This CDR3 has 14 amino acids. CDR1 is LNHDA, CDR2 SQIVND, per germline (reference sequence). CD8 cells regarded as naive lacked CD45RO, were positively chosen for CCR7, and omitted terminally differentiated effector memory CD45RA+ cells. Deep-level settings were used for running the assay. Authors' processing steps: There were no quality scores in the junction-only immunoSEQ sequences, so filtering differed. This table comes from immunoSEQ multiplex PCR, and its TCRdb copy is limited to in-frame clones, with some not included. The V and J calls and clone size were taken over from that table, and D and trimming were inferred from the DNA. The repertoire includes more than 550,000 clones, approximately 90% of them detected once, and roughly 24% sits in the top ten.

The chain links TRBV19 to TRBJ2-1; 10 positions match TRBD2. The sequenced material came from naive CD8+ T cells sorted from blood. This clonotype was obtained from a man aged 30 to 39 in good health. In DNA, the CDR3 is TGTGCCAGTATCCAGCGGGAGGGCCAGGATGAGCAGTTCTTC. Its translation: CASIQREGQDEQFF.